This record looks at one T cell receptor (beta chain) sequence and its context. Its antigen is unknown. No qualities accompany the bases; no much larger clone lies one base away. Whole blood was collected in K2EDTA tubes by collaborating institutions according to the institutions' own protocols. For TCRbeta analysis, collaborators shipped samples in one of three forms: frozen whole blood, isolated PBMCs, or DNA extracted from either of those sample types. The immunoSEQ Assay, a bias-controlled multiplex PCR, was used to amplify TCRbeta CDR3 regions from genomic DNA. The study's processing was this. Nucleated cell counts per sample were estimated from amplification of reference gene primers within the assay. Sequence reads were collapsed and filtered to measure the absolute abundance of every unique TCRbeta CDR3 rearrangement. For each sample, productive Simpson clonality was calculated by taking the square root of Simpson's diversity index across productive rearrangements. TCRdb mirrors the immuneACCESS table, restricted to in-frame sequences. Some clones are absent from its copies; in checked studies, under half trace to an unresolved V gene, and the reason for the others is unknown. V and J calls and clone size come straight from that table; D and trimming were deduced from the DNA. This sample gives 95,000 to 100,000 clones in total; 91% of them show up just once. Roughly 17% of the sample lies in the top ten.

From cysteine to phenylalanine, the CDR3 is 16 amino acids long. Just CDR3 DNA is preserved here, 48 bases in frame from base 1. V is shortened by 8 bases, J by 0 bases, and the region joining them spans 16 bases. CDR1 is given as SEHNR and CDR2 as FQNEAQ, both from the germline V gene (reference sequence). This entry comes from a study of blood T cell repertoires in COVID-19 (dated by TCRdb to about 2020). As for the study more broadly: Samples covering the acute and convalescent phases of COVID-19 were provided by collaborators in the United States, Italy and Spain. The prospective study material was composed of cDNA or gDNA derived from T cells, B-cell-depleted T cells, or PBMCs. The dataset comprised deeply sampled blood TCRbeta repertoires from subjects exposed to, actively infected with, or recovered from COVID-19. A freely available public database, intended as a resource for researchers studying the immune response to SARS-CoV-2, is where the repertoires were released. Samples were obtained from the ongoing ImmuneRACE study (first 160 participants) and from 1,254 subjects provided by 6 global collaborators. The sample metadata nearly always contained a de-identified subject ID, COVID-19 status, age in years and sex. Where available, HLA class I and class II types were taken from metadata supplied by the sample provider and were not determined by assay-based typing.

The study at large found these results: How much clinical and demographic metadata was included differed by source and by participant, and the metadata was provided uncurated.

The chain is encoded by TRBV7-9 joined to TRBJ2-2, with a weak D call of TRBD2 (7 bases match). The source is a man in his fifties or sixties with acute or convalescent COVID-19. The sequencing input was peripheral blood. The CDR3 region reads CASRDTGRANTGELFF. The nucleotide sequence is TGTGCCAGCCGGGACACAGGGAGGGCGAACACCGGGGAGCTGTTTTTT.